A single T cell receptor beta chain is shown here with its context. The antigen this receptor binds is unknown. Base qualities are not at hand, and no much larger clone is one base apart. One collaborating source in Seattle enrolled patients while the patients were actively infected and followed the patients over time throughout the course of disease. Each collaborating institution followed its own protocols to collect whole blood in K2EDTA tubes. For TCRbeta analysis, collaborator samples were shipped as frozen whole blood, as isolated PBMCs, or as DNA extracted from either sample type. Counted from cysteine to phenylalanine, this CDR3 has 16 amino acids. The entry retains the CDR3 DNA only, 48 bases that are in frame from base 1. V ends up 0 bases short and J 7 bases short, with an unmatched junction base count of 7. CDR1 is given as KGHSH and CDR2 as LQKENI, both from the germline V gene. The data derive from a study of blood T cell repertoires in COVID-19 (dated by TCRdb to about 2020). Study-level background: Collaborator samples came from the United States, Italy and Spain and covered acute and convalescent phases of COVID-19. The prospective study material was composed of cDNA or gDNA derived from T cells, B-cell-depleted T cells, or PBMCs. Deeply sampled blood TCRbeta repertoires from subjects exposed to, actively infected with, or recovered from COVID-19 were included in the dataset. The repertoires were released in a freely available public database intended as a resource for research on the immune response to SARS-CoV-2. The samples were drawn from two sources: the first 160 participants of the ongoing ImmuneRACE study, and some 1,300 subjects contributed by 6 global collaborators. The sample metadata nearly always contained a de-identified subject ID, COVID-19 status, age in years and sex. Where HLA class I and class II types were available, the types were taken from metadata supplied by the sample provider, not from assay-based typing. Broad study findings and their caveats: The quantity of clinical and demographic metadata differed by source and by participant and was supplied without curation.

TCRbeta CDR3 regions were amplified from genomic DNA using the immunoSEQ Assay, a bias-controlled multiplex PCR. Per the source publication's procedure: Within the assay, amplification of reference gene primers was used to estimate how many nucleated cells each sample contained. To quantify the absolute abundance of each unique TCRbeta CDR3 rearrangement, sequence reads were collapsed and filtered. Productive Simpson clonality was computed per sample as the square root of Simpson's diversity index over productive rearrangements. The clones in this table, taken by TCRdb from immuneACCESS, are in-frame only. Not every clone is retained; where verified, under half of the shortfall comes from an unresolved V gene, and the cause of the rest is unknown. That table gives V, J and clone size, and the DNA gave D and trimming. The sample table lists some 220,000 clones, 85% of them with a count of one. The ten top clones hold more than 2% of the sample.

The sequencing input was peripheral blood. The chain is encoded by TRBV18 joined to TRBJ1-5, and 9 bases in between align with TRBD1. This sequence originates from a woman aged 70-85 years with COVID-19, enrolled during active disease. The CDR3 region reads CASSPPNRGRDQPQHF. The nucleotides read TGTGCCAGCTCACCACCGAACAGGGGGCGCGACCAGCCCCAGCATTTT.